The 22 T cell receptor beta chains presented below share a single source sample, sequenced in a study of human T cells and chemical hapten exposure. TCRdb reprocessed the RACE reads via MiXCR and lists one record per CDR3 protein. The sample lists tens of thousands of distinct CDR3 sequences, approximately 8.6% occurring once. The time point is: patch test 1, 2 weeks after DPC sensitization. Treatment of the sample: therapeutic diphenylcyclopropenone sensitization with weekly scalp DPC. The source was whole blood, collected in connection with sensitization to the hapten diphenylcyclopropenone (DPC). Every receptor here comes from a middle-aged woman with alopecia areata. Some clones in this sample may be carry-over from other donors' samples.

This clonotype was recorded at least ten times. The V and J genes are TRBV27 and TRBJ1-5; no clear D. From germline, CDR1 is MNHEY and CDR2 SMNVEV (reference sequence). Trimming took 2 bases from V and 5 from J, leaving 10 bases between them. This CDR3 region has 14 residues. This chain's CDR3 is CASSLREKDQPQHF. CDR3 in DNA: TGTGCCAGCAGTTTACGGGAGAAGGATCAGCCCCAGCATTTT.

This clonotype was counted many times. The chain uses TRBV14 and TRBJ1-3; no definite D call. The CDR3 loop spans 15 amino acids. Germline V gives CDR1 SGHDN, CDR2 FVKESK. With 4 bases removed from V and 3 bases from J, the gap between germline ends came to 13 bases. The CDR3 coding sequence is TGTGCCAGCAGCCGGCAATTTGTCAGTGGAAACACCATATATTTT. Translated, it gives CASSRQFVSGNTIYF.

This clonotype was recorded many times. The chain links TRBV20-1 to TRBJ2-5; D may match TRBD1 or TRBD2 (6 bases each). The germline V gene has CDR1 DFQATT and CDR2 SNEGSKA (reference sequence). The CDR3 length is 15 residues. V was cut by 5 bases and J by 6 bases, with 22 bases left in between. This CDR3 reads CSASRGRGPAKTQYF. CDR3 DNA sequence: TGCAGTGCTTCTAGAGGACGGGGGCCGGCAAAGACCCAGTACTTC.

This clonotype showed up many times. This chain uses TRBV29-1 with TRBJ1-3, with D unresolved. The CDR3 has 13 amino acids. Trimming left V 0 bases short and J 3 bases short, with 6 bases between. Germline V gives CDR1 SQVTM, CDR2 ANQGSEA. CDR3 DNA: TGCAGCGTTGAAGATGCTGGTGGAAACACCATATATTTT. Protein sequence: CSVEDAGGNTIYF.

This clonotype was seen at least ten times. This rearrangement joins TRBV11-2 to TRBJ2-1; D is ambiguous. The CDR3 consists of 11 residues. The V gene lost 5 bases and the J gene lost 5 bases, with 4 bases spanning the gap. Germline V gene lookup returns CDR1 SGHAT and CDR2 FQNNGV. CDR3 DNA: TGTGCCAGCAGCGTACACAATGAGCAGTTCTTC. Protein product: CASSVHNEQFF.

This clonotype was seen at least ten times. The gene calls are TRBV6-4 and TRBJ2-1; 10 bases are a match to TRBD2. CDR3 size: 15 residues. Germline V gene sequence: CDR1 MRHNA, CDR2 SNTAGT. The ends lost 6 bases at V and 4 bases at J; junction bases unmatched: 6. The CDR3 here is CASSALAGEYNEQFF. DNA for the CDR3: TGTGCCAGCAGCGCGCTAGCGGGGGAGTACAATGAGCAGTTCTTC.

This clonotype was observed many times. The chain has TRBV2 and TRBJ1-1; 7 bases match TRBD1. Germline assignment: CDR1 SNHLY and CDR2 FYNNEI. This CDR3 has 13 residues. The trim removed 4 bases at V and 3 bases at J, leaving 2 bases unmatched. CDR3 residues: CASSGGQYTEAFF. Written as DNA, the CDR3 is TGTGCCAGCAGTGGGGGACAGTACACTGAAGCTTTCTTT.

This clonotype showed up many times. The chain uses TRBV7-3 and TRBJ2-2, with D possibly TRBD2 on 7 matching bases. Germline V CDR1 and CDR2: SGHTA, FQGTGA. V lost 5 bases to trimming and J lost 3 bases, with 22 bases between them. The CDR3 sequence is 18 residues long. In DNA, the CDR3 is TGTGCCAGCAGCCCCTCGGGGGGCCGTCACGCCCACACCGGGGAGCTGTTTTTT. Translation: CASSPSGGRHAHTGELFF.

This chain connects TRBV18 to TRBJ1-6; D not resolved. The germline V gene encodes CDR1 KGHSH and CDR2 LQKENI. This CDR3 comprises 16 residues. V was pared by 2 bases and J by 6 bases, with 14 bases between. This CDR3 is CASSPGWPAGNSPLHF. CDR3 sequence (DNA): TGTGCCAGCTCACCAGGTTGGCCGGCGGGTAATTCACCCCTCCACTTT.

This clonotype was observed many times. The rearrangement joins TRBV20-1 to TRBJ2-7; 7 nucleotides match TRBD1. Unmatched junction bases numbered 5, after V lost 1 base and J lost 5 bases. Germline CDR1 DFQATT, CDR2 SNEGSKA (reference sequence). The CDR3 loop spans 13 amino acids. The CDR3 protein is CSARGDRDHEQYF. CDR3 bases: TGCAGTGCTAGAGGAGACAGGGACCACGAGCAGTACTTC.

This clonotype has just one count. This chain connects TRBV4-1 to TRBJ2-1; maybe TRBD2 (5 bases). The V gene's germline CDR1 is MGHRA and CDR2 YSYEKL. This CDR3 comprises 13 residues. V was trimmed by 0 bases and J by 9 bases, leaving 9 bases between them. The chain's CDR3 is CASSQDEGSEQFF. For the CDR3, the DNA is TGCGCCAGCAGCCAAGATGAGGGAAGTGAGCAGTTCTTC.

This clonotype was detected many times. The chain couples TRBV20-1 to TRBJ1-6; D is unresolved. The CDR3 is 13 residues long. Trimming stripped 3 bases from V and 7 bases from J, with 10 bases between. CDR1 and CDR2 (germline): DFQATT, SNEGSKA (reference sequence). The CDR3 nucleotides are TGCAGTGCTAGCCCGGGCAGCAATTCACCCCTCCACTTT. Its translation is CSASPGSNSPLHF.

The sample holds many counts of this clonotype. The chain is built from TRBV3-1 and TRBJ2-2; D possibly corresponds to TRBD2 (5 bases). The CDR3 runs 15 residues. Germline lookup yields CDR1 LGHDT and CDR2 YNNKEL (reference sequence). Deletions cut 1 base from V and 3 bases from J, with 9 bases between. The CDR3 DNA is TGTGCCAGCAGCCAAGGGCGGGTCCACACCGGGGAGCTGTTTTTT. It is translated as CASSQGRVHTGELFF.

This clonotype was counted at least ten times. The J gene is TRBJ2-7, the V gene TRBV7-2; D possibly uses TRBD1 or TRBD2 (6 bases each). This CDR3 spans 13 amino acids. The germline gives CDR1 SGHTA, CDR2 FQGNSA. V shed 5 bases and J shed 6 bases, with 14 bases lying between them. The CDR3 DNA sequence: TGTGCCAGCAGCCAAGGGGGGTTTGGCGAGCAGTACTTC. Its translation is CASSQGGFGEQYF. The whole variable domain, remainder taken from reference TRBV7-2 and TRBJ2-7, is GAGVSQSPSNKVTEKGKDVELRCDPISGHTALYWYRQSLGQGLEFLIYFQGNSAPDKSGLPSDRFSAERTGGSVSTLTIQRTQQEDSAVYLCASSQGGFGEQYFGPGTRLTVT.

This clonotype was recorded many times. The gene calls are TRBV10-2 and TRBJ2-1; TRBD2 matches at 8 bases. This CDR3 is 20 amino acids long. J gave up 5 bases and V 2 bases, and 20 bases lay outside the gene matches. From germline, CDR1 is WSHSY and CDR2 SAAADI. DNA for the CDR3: TGCGCCAGCAGTGAGCGCGCGGGGGGCCTTCTAGGGTCCGATGACAATGAGCAGTTCTTC. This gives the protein CASSERAGGLLGSDDNEQFF.

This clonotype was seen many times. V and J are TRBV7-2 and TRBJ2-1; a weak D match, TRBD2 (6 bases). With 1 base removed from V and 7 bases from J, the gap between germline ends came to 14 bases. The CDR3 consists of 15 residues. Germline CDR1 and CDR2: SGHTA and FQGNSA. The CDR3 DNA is TGTGCCAGCAGCTTAGTCTTTGGTGGGGGGAATGAGCAGTTCTTC. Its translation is CASSLVFGGGNEQFF.

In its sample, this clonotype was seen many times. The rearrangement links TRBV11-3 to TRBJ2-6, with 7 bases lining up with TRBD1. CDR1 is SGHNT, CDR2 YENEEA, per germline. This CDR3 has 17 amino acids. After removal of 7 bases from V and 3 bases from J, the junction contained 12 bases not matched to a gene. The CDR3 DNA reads TGTGCCAGCACCGACGACAGGGAAGGGGATGGGGCCAACGTCCTGACTTTC. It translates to CASTDDREGDGANVLTF.

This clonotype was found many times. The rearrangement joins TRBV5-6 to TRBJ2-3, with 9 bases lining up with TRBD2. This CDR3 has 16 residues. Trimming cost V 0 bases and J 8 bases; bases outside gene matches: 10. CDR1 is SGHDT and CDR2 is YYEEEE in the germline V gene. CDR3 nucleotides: TGTGCCAGCAGCTTGGTGGCTAGCGGGGCCGTCGGTACGCAGTATTTT. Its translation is CASSLVASGAVGTQYF.

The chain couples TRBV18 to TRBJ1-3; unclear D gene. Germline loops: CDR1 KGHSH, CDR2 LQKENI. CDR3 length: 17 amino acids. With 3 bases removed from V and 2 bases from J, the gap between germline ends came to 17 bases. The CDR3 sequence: CASSPRTGPQPGNTIYF. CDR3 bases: TGTGCCAGCTCACCCAGGACGGGTCCCCAACCTGGAAACACCATATATTTT.

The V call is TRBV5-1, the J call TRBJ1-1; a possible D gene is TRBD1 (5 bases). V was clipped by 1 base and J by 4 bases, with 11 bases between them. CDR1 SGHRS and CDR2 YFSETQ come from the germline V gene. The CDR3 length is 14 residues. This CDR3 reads CASSLLPGGTEAFF. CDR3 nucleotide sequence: TGCGCCAGCAGCTTGCTCCCGGGGGGCACTGAAGCTTTCTTT.

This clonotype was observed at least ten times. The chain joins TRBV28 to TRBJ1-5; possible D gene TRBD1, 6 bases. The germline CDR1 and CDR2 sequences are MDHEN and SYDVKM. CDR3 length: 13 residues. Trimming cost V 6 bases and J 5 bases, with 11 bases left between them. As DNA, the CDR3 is TGTGCCAGCAGAGGGGGGGGCTATCAGCCCCAGCATTTT. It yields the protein CASRGGGYQPQHF.

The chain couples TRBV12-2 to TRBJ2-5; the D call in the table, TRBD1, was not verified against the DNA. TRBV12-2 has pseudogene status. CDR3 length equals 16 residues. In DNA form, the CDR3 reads TGTGCAAGTCGCTTAGTCGGACAGGGGTTATGGGAGACCCAGTACTTC. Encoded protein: CASRLVGQGLWETQYF.